This section outlines one TCR beta chain sequence together with its context. Its antigen is still unknown. Donors likely had unrecorded immune exposures despite being nominally healthy when sampled. The source of the sample is a study of cytomegalovirus exposure and HLA in healthy donors. Study-level results: Among TCR beta chains, those listed as cytomegalovirus-associated numbered roughly 150. Reportedly, fewer N-insertions than the approximately 700-donor mean appeared in an Asian-associated ancestry cluster in a later analysis.

The CDR3 extends over 15 amino acids. Germline values: CDR1 SGHTA, CDR2 FQGNSA. Trimming took 1 base from V and 3 from J, leaving 12 bases between them. A multiplex PCR was run with 60 Vbeta primers and 13 Jbeta primers. Method: immunoSEQ multiplex PCR; TCRdb's copy keeps in-frame clones and lacks some. The data show roughly 120,000 clones, around 80% seen once. This chain uses TRBV7-2 with TRBJ1-1; D unresolved. This clonotype was sampled from a man between 50 and 59 years old in good health and CMV-seronegative. The source material was PBMCs. CDR3 bases: TGTGCCAGCAGCTTAGGTTTAAGGAGCTACACTGAAGCTTTCTTT. It translates to CASSLGLRSYTEAFF.